A selection of T cell receptor beta chains follows, all from one sample in a study of human T cells and chemical hapten exposure. From the RACE reads, TCRdb called clonotypes with MiXCR, one entry per CDR3 protein. The table has tens of thousands of distinct CDR3 sequences, 5.5% to 7.5% seen once. Here the sequenced sample was whole blood, taken in connection with sensitization to the hapten diphenylcyclopropenone (DPC). The receptors shown here come from a woman in her 30s with alopecia areata. Some clones in this sample may be carry-over from other donors' samples. Each CDR3 is given with its conserved first and last residue. A D gene is named only where the DNA matches it firmly. A clone size is listed for some rows: how often the clone was seen (once, few, many), or a class if it is expanded.

cdr3_nt,cdr3_aa,v_call,j_call,clone_size,d_call
TGTGCCAGCTCACCAGCCTACGGCACCGGGGAGCTGTTTTTT,CASSPAYGTGELFF,TRBV18,TRBJ2-2,many,.
TGTGCCAGCAGCGCGCTAAGGATGCTCTCTGGAAACACCATATATTTT,CASSALRMLSGNTIYF,TRBV7-8,TRBJ1-3,many,.
TGTGCCAGCAGCGGACGAACAGGGACTCCGGATACTGAAGCTTTCTTT,CASSGRTGTPDTEAFF,TRBV9,TRBJ1-1,many,.
TGTGCCAGCAGCTTGGTATCAGGCTATCAGCCCCAGCATTTT,CASSLVSGYQPQHF,TRBV5-5,TRBJ1-5,many,.
TGTGCCAGCGGTACCGCCAGAATTAACAATGAGCAGTTCTTC,CASGTARINNEQFF,TRBV12-3/TRBV12-4,TRBJ2-1,many,.
TGTGCCATCAGTGCGAGAGAAGCAGATACGCAGTATTTT,CAISAREADTQYF,TRBV10-3,TRBJ2-3,many,.
TGTGCCAGCAGTTACTCGATTTACTATGGCTACACCTTC,CASSYSIYYGYTF,TRBV6-5,TRBJ1-2,many,.
TGCAGCGCCAGACAGGGGCTTGAAGCTTTCTTT,CSARQGLEAFF,TRBV29-1,TRBJ1-1,many,TRBD1
TGCGCCAGCAGCCAAGGTCTGGTGATCTCTGGGGCCAACGTCCTGACTTTC,CASSQGLVISGANVLTF,TRBV4-1,TRBJ2-6,many,.
TGTGCCAGCAGCTCTTCGACAGGGGGCGGGTATGGCTACACCTTC,CASSSSTGGGYGYTF,TRBV5-5,TRBJ1-2,many,TRBD1
TGTGCCAGCAGCGTAAGCTGGGGGGACACTGAAGCTTTCTTT,CASSVSWGDTEAFF,TRBV9,TRBJ1-1,few,.
TGTGCCAGCAGCCAGGGAAGAACCGAGCAGTACTTC,CASSQGRTEQYF,TRBV3-1,TRBJ2-7,many,.
TGTGCCATCAGTGCCACAGGGAATCCTGAAGCTTTCTTT,CAISATGNPEAFF,TRBV10-3,TRBJ1-1,many,.
TGTGCCAGCAGTTACCCCGTCGCAGGGGGCTACGAGCAGTACTTC,CASSYPVAGGYEQYF,TRBV6-2/TRBV6-3,TRBJ2-7,few,TRBD1
TGTGCCAGCAGCCCTTCGACCAATTCACCCCTCCACTTT,CASSPSTNSPLHF,TRBV3-1,TRBJ1-6,many,.
TGTGCCAGTAGGACAGGGACCACCGGGGAGCTGTTTTTT,CASRTGTTGELFF,TRBV6-4,TRBJ2-2,many,TRBD1
TGTGCCAGCAGTTACCGGGACGGAGGTTACGAGCAGTACTTC,CASSYRDGGYEQYF,TRBV6-5,TRBJ2-7,many,.
TGTGCCAGCAGCCCAGAAGATACGCAGTATTTT,CASSPEDTQYF,TRBV11-2,TRBJ2-3,many,.
TGTGCCAGTAGTATTTATGGCGGCGACACCGGGGAGCTGTTTTTT,CASSIYGGDTGELFF,TRBV19,TRBJ2-2,few,.
TGTGCCAGCAGTGGGACAGGGGTTTCACCCCTCCACTTT,CASSGTGVSPLHF,TRBV9,TRBJ1-6,many,TRBD1
TGTGCCAGCAGCCAACAAGACAGGGACACTGAAGCTTTCTTT,CASSQQDRDTEAFF,TRBV3-1,TRBJ1-1,many,TRBD1
TGTGCCAGCAGCTTCTTCGACAGGACTGCCGGGGAGCTGTTTTTT,CASSFFDRTAGELFF,TRBV5-6,TRBJ2-2,many,.
TGCGCCAGCAGCCCTCCGGGACTAGCGGGGGTAAATGAGCAGTTCTTC,CASSPPGLAGVNEQFF,TRBV5-1,TRBJ2-1,few,TRBD2
TGTGCCAGCACCACAGCGGGTAGTCTTAATGAAAAACTGTTTTTT,CASTTAGSLNEKLFF,TRBV12-3/TRBV12-4,TRBJ1-4,many,.
TGCGCCAGTAAACTTAAACCGAGTTTAGGATGGACTAGCGGGGGACAAGAGACCCAGTACTTC,CASKLKPSLGWTSGGQETQYF,TRBV5-1,TRBJ2-5,many,TRBD2
TGCAGTGCTAGTTCGGCAGGGCTGTCCTATGGCTACACCTTC,CSASSAGLSYGYTF,TRBV20-1,TRBJ1-2,many,.
TGTGCCAGCAGCTTAAGAGGGATCCATCAGCCCCAGCATTTT,CASSLRGIHQPQHF,TRBV7-2,TRBJ1-5,.,.
TGCAGTGCTAACCCCGGGACAGGGGGTTCCTACGAGCAGTACTTC,CSANPGTGGSYEQYF,TRBV20-1,TRBJ2-7,many,TRBD1
TGTGCCATCACTCCGGGACTAGCGGCGTATACGCAGTATTTT,CAITPGLAAYTQYF,TRBV6-1,TRBJ2-3,.,TRBD2
TGCAGTGCTGGACAGGGCGGAAATTCACCCCTCCACTTT,CSAGQGGNSPLHF,TRBV20-1,TRBJ1-6,few,TRBD1
TGCAGCGCGTTGACGGGGAATGAAAAACTGTTTTTT,CSALTGNEKLFF,TRBV29-1,TRBJ1-4,many,.
TGTGCCATCAGTGAGGGAGCAAGGAACACCGGGGAGCTGTTTTTT,CAISEGARNTGELFF,TRBV10-3,TRBJ2-2,many,.
TGCAGCGGAGACAGGGGCTATGGCTACACCTTC,CSGDRGYGYTF,TRBV29-1,TRBJ1-2,many,TRBD1
TGTGCCAGCAGTTTAGCCAGGGGACCCACAGATACGCAGTATTTT,CASSLARGPTDTQYF,TRBV12-3/TRBV12-4,TRBJ2-3,many,.
TGTGCCAGCAGCTTAGAAGTTGATGGCTACACCTTC,CASSLEVDGYTF,TRBV7-9,TRBJ1-2,many,.
TGCAGCGCCTTTGAGCAGGGAGGCGCTGAAGCTTTCTTT,CSAFEQGGAEAFF,TRBV29-1,TRBJ1-1,many,.
TGTGCCAGCACCAGGGGACAGGCGGGCAATCAGCCCCAGCATTTT,CASTRGQAGNQPQHF,TRBV2,TRBJ1-5,many,TRBD1
TGTGCCAGCAGCCGGGGCTTATCCACCATATATTTT,CASSRGLSTIYF,TRBV7-9,TRBJ1-3,many,.
TGTGCCAGCTCACCATCGGGTTATGGCTACACCTTC,CASSPSGYGYTF,TRBV18,TRBJ1-2,few,.